The present TCR beta chain was sequenced within a study of cytomegalovirus exposure and HLA in healthy donors. Study as a whole: Of the donors genotyped, approximately 400 in all, 75% to 85% fell in the Caucasian-associated ancestry cluster.

Of note for this clone: Its target is unknown.

General observations from the study: Sequencing likely produced, as an artifact, a cluster of highly shared sequence variants. Researchers reportedly found TCR beta sequences accurately predicted most subjects' HLA-A and HLA-B alleles.

This PCR relied on a set of 60 Vbeta primers and 13 Jbeta primers. Libraries were prepared by immunoSEQ multiplex PCR; TCRdb keeps only in-frame clonotypes and omits some of them. The table shows 220,000 or so clones, with 82% occurring only once. Germline V gene sequence: CDR1 SQVTM, CDR2 ANQGSEA. The CDR3 covers 12 residues. This receptor was identified in a middle-aged woman in good health and CMV-seronegative. Sequencing was carried out using PBMCs. The chain has TRBV29-1 and TRBJ2-5; no clear D gene. Gene TRBJ2-7 matches the end of the DNA better, so the J call may be wrong. This CDR3 is CSGKTDSYEQYF. As DNA, the CDR3 is TGCAGCGGGAAGACTGATTCCTACGAGCAGTACTTC.